Listed here is a single TCR beta chain. The data are from a study of human T cells and chemical hapten exposure. How the authors handled the data: Between about 23,224 and 700,000 TCRs appeared in each sample, and the median stood at 95,638. TCRdb re-called the RACE reads through MiXCR, storing one row per CDR3 protein. TCRdb's processing, not the authors', yielded these V and J calls. The sample holds 65,000 to 95,000 distinct CDR3 sequences; roughly 7.9% are singletons and the top ten take less than 2%. Germline loops: CDR1 SNHLY, CDR2 FYNNEI. CDR3 length: 15 amino acids. V trimming: 4 bases; J trimming: 1 base; junction bases outside the gene matches: 4. Time point specified: healthy volunteer bleed at 6 weeks. It was unfractionated whole blood from which total RNA was extracted.

This chain connects TRBV2 to TRBJ1-3; TRBD1 agrees at 7 bases. This receptor was obtained from a female donor in good health. Some clones in this sample may be carry-over from other donors' samples. Specimen: whole blood. The CDR3 loop reads CASSGSTGSGNTIYF. Here the CDR3 DNA reads TGTGCCAGCAGTGGGTCGACAGGGTCTGGAAACACCATATATTTT.